The next 22 T cell receptor beta chains were all read from a single sample in a study of T cells in women clearing cervical HPV infection. The data were produced by immunoSEQ multiplex PCR, yet TCRdb's version contains in-frame clones alone and is incomplete. This sample contains more than 25,000 clones. The specimen sequenced was blood buffy coat. The receptor source for this set is a woman aged 18 to 75 with a cervical HPV16 infection that either progressed to CIN3+ or cleared (not recorded which).

About this clone itself: The read ends 3 residues shy of where the CDR3 ends; the end is completed using the germline J gene. The chain is built from TRBV4-2 and TRBJ1-4; possibly TRBD1 for D (5 bases). The germline V gene encodes CDR1 LGHNA and CDR2 YNFKEQ. This CDR3 comprises 21 residues. V gave up 4 bases and J gave up 0 bases, with 27 bases separating them. The part of the CDR3 DNA that was read is TGTGCCAGCAGCCCCTGGCAGAAAATCGGGGGGGGGTATGCAACTAATGAAAAA. Its protein is CASSPWQKIGGGYATNEK. The whole CDR3 sequence reads CASSPWQKIGGGYATNEKLFF.

On this clone itself: The read ends 3 residues early relative to the CDR3; the germline J gene fills the gap. The chain is built from TRBV4-1 and TRBJ2-3; TRBD2 matches 11 bases. V shed 4 bases and J 2 bases; nucleotides not matched to a gene: 5. This CDR3 region has 16 residues. Per the germline V gene, CDR1 is MGHRA and CDR2 is YSYEKL. CDR3 amino acids: CASSRQTSGITDTQYF. Partial CDR3 DNA: TGCGCCAGCAGCCGACAGACTAGCGGGATCACAGATACG.

Concerning this clone: The junction does not match germline at one end; this may be a read error. The CDR3 extends 3 residues past the end of the read, so its final part is completed from the germline J gene. The chain uses TRBV4-2 and TRBJ2-6; 7 bases match TRBD1. From germline, CDR1 is LGHNA and CDR2 YNFKEQ. The CDR3 totals 16 residues. Here the CDR3 reads CASSQEGTAGANVLTF. The covered CDR3 bases are TGCGCCAGCAGCCAAGAAGGGACAGCGGGGGCCAACGTC.

About this clone: Germline and junction disagree at one end, which may indicate a read error. The observed sequence ends 3 residues before the CDR3 terminus, with the missing tail filled in from the germline J gene. Other nucleotide sequences in the sample specify the same CDR3. J is TRBJ1-3 and V is TRBV7-9; 9 bases match TRBD1. In germline, CDR1 is SEHNR, CDR2 FQNEAQ (reference sequence). The CDR3 contains 15 residues. The CDR3 bases that were read are TGTGCCAGCAGCCATGGACAGGGGTACGGAAACACA. Its protein product is CASSHGQGYGNT. The full CDR3 reads CASSHGQGYGNTIYF.

As for this clone: The read falls 3 residues short of the CDR3 end, and the missing part is taken from the germline J gene. The V and J genes are TRBV7-3 and TRBJ1-2, with 9 bases aligning to TRBD1. The CDR3 length is 15 residues. Germline CDR1 reads SGHTA; CDR2 reads FQGTGA. The CDR3 bases that were read are TGTGCCAGCAGCTCCGGACAGGGGAGCACAGATACC. Translated, it gives CASSSGQGSTDT. The entire CDR3 protein is CASSSGQGSTDTYTF. The variable domain in full, completed from reference TRBV7-3 and TRBJ1-2, reads GAGVSQTPSNKVTEKGKYVELRCDPISGHTALYWYRQSLGQGPEFLIYFQGTGAADDSGLPNDRFFAVRPEGSVSTLKIQRTERGDSAVYLCASSSGQGSTDTYTFGSGTRLTVV.

In regard to this clone: The read finishes 3 residues shy of the CDR3 end, and the germline J gene is used to complete it. This sequence joins TRBV7-3 and TRBJ2-7; 10 nucleotides line up with TRBD1. Germline trimming cut 0 bases from V and 3 bases from J; bases unmatched to any gene: 2. Germline V lookup: CDR1 SGHTA, CDR2 FQGTGA. The CDR3 has 15 residues. The CDR3 region is CASSLTGDRGYEQYF. The covered CDR3 bases are TGTGCCAGCAGCTTAACCGGGGACAGGGGCTACGAG. The full variable domain, completed using reference TRBV7-3 and TRBJ2-7, is GAGVSQTPSNKVTEKGKYVELRCDPISGHTALYWYRQSLGQGPEFLIYFQGTGAADDSGLPNDRFFAVRPEGSVSTLKIQRTERGDSAVYLCASSLTGDRGYEQYFGPGTRLTVT.

The part of the CDR3 DNA that was read is TGTGCCAGCAGCAAGGGACTAGCGGGGGTGTGGGAGACC. Translating gives CASSKGLAGVWET. The entire CDR3 reads CASSKGLAGVWETQYF. The chain has TRBV5-4 and TRBJ2-5, with 14 bases aligning to TRBD2. The CDR3 end is not reached by the read, which stops 3 residues before it; the germline J gene fills it in. V was pared by 4 bases and J by 5 bases, with 7 bases of the junction left unmatched. The V gene's germline CDR1 is SGHNT and CDR2 YYREEE (reference sequence). This CDR3 region has 16 residues. Full variable domain (missing parts from reference TRBV5-4 and TRBJ2-5): ETGVTQSPTHLIKTRGQQVTLRCSSQSGHNTVSWYQQALGQGPQFIFQYYREEENGRGNFPPRFSGLQFPNYSSELNVNALELDDSALYLCASSKGLAGVWETQYFGPGTRLLVL.

Worth noting for this clone: The read finishes 3 residues shy of the CDR3 end, and the germline J gene is used to complete it. The chain carries TRBV2 and TRBJ1-1, with 7 bases aligning to TRBD1. Germline V CDR1 and CDR2: SNHLY, FYNNEI. The CDR3 has 14 amino acids. V lost 4 bases, J lost 4 bases, and 6 bases stayed unmatched. CDR3 DNA, as far as it was read: TGTGCCAGCAGTGTTGGCAGGGGGAGCACTGAA. Protein sequence: CASSVGRGSTE. The entire CDR3 reads CASSVGRGSTEAFF.

With respect to this clone: Read data end 3 residues before the CDR3 end; the end is taken from the germline J gene. The gene calls are TRBV27 and TRBJ2-1, with 7 bases identical to TRBD1. The length of the CDR3 is 17 residues. CDR1 MNHEY and CDR2 SMNVEV come from the germline V gene (reference sequence). J gave up 3 bases and V 4 bases, and 12 bases lay outside the gene matches. The DNA read from the CDR3 is TGTGCCAGCAGTTCCACCTACCGGACAGGAGGCTACAATGAG. This encodes CASSSTYRTGGYNE. The CDR3 in its entirety is CASSSTYRTGGYNEQFF.

Comments on this clone: The read stops 3 residues short of the end of the CDR3; the missing end is completed from the germline J gene. The chain combines TRBV10-1 with TRBJ2-7, with a weak D call TRBD1 (6 bases). Germline V lookup: CDR1 WNHNN, CDR2 SYGVQD (reference sequence). This CDR3 has 13 amino acids. The V end was cut by 3 bases, the J end by 3 bases, with 9 bases between. CDR3 residues: CASSDLGGYEQYF. The CDR3 DNA, read in part, is TGCGCCAGCAGTGATTTAGGGGGCTACGAG.

CDR3 loop: CASSTGRGEWYGYTF. The part of the CDR3 DNA that was read is TGTGCCAGCTCAACCGGACGGGGGGAATGGTATGGC. The chain recombines TRBV18 with TRBJ1-2, with a tentative D call TRBD1 (5 bases). The read stops 3 residues short of the end of the CDR3; the missing end is completed from the germline J gene. CDR3 length: 15 amino acids. CDR1 is KGHSH and CDR2 is LQKENI in the germline V gene. V shed 5 bases and J shed 5 bases, with 18 bases lying between them. Looking up the rest from reference TRBV18 and TRBJ1-2 gives the full variable domain: NAGVMQNPRHLVRRRGQEARLRCSPMKGHSHVYWYRQLPEEGLKFMVYLQKENIIDESGMPKERFSAEFPKEGPSILRIQQVVRGDSAAYFCASSTGRGEWYGYTFGSGTRLTVV.

CDR3 bases read: TGTGCCAGTAGAAGACAGGGGGCCAACTCACCC. This sequence encodes CASRRQGANSP. The whole CDR3 protein reads CASRRQGANSPLHF. The chain uses TRBV19 and TRBJ1-6; 10 bases match TRBD1. The read terminates 3 residues ahead of where the CDR3 ends, so the germline J gene completes it. CDR1 and CDR2 from the germline V gene are LNHDA and SQIVND (reference sequence). The J segment lost 10 bases and the V segment lost 6 bases, leaving 6 bases of the junction unmatched. The CDR3 sequence is 14 residues long.

About this clone: The CDR3 is cut off 3 residues early in the read; its end comes from the germline J gene. The gene calls are TRBV6-1 and TRBJ2-7, with 12 bases aligning to TRBD1. The germline V gene has CDR1 MNHNS and CDR2 SASEGT. The ends lost 2 bases at V and 2 bases at J; junction bases unmatched: 1. The CDR3 loop spans 15 amino acids. The covered CDR3 bases are TGTGCCAGCAGTGAATGGGACAGGGGGCCCTACGAG. Amino acids: CASSEWDRGPYE. From start to end, the CDR3 is CASSEWDRGPYEQYF.

Worth noting for this clone: A junction end diverges from the germline sequence, so it may reflect a read error. The CDR3 end falls 3 residues outside the read, so it is completed with the germline J gene. The sample holds other DNA sequences that translate to the same CDR3. The chain joins TRBV5-1 to TRBJ1-3, with 7 bases that match TRBD1. The CDR3 length is 17 residues. The germline V gene encodes CDR1 SGHRS and CDR2 YFSETQ. The CDR3 spells CASSLARDSLSGNTIYF. CDR3 DNA (partial): TGCGCCAGCAGCTTGGCCAGGGACAGTCTCTCTGGAAACACG.

Turning to this clone: Read sequence stops 3 residues before the CDR3 end, and the germline J gene provides the missing end. This chain joins TRBV29-1 and TRBJ2-3; 10 nucleotides agree with TRBD1. J gave up 5 bases and V 4 bases, and 3 bases lay outside the gene matches. The CDR3 spans 13 residues. Germline CDR1 reads SQVTM; CDR2 reads ANQGSEA. CDR3 loop: CSVGGQGGDTQYF. The sequenced CDR3 bases are TGCAGCGTTGGCGGACAGGGGGGAGATACG.

Concerning this clone itself: The CDR3 is cut off 3 residues early in the read; its end comes from the germline J gene. The chain combines TRBV7-2 with TRBJ2-7; 11 positions match TRBD1. Germline values: CDR1 SGHTA, CDR2 FQGNSA. V shed 7 bases and J 2 bases; nucleotides not matched to a gene: 7. This CDR3 is built from 15 residues. CDR3 DNA, as far as it was read: TGTGCCAGCACCCTAAAGGGACAGGGGGCCTACGAG. Its translation: CASTLKGQGAYE. The full CDR3 protein is CASTLKGQGAYEQYF.

Remarks on this clone: The sequence runs out 3 residues before the end of the CDR3; the remainder is reconstructed from the germline J gene. The chain combines TRBV6-2 or TRBV6-3 with TRBJ1-1; tentatively, D is TRBD1 (6 bases). Germline CDR1 is MNHEY and CDR2 is SVGEGT. The CDR3 extends over 12 amino acids. CDR3 in amino acids: CASTKMTGEAFF. The sequenced part of the CDR3 DNA is TGTGCCAGCACCAAGATGACAGGAGAA.

In the case of this clone: The read ends 3 residues early relative to the CDR3; the germline J gene fills the gap. V usage is TRBV20-1 and J usage is TRBJ1-2; 7 bases agree with TRBD1. The CDR3 consists of 15 residues. With 0 bases clipped from V and 4 bases from J, the junction kept 8 bases outside the gene matches. Germline V gene lookup returns CDR1 DFQATT and CDR2 SNEGSKA (reference sequence). CDR3 bases read: TGCAGTGCTAGAGATAGGGTCAGGGGGGTCTATGGC. Translating it yields CSARDRVRGVYG. The full-length CDR3 reads as CSARDRVRGVYGYTF.

Details on this clone: The DNA ends 3 residues before the CDR3 does, and the rest of the CDR3 is filled in from the germline J gene. The chain carries TRBV30 and TRBJ2-5; D is tentatively TRBD1 or TRBD2 (6 bases each). Per germline, CDR1 GTSNPN and CDR2 SVGIG (reference sequence). V lost 5 bases, J lost 5 bases, and 15 bases lay in between. This CDR3 is 13 amino acids long. Incomplete CDR3 DNA: TGTGCCTGGGGGAACCGGAGGGGGGAGACC. As protein: CAWGNRRGET. The whole CDR3 sequence is CAWGNRRGETQYF.

On this clone itself: Read data end 3 residues before the CDR3 end; the end is taken from the germline J gene. The rearrangement uses TRBV18 and TRBJ1-5, with TRBD1 as a possible D gene (5 bases). Per germline, CDR1 KGHSH and CDR2 LQKENI. This CDR3 is built from 13 residues. V was shortened by 5 bases and J by 6 bases, with 11 bases between the two germline ends. CDR3: CASSGGDGQPQHF. The DNA read from the CDR3 is TGTGCCAGCTCAGGGGGGGACGGTCAGCCC.

Notes on this clone: The CDR3 extends 3 residues past the end of the read, so its final part is completed from the germline J gene. This chain uses TRBV6-4 with TRBJ2-3; D is uncertain. This CDR3 is 14 amino acids long. The germline CDR1 and CDR2 sequences are MRHNA and SNTAGT. V lost 2 bases, J lost 2 bases, and 8 bases lay in between. This chain's CDR3 is CASSDRASTDTQYF. The DNA read from the CDR3 is TGTGCCAGCAGTGACCGCGCGTCCACAGATACG.

Worth noting for this clone: The read terminates 3 residues before the CDR3 end, so the remaining end is supplied by the germline J gene. J is TRBJ2-7 and V is TRBV6-2 or TRBV6-3; TRBD1 matches at 9 bases. The CDR3 covers 14 residues. CDR1 is MNHEY, CDR2 SVGEGT, per germline. The ends lost 5 bases at V and 3 bases at J; junction bases unmatched: 5. CDR3 DNA, as far as it was read: TGTGCCAGCAGTCTAGAGGGACAGGGCTACGAG. It codes for CASSLEGQGYE. The full CDR3 sequence reads CASSLEGQGYEQYF.